Below, 27 T cell receptor beta chains from the same sample are listed, as sequenced in a study of T-cell memory formation after mild COVID-19. One entry per CDR3 protein results from TCRdb running MiXCR on the 5' RACE reads. The sample lists more than 80,000 distinct CDR3 sequences; over 15% were seen once. The sample taken for sequencing was PBMCs or a T cell subset sorted from them (not recorded which). These receptors all stem from an adult woman who had mild COVID-19 (a few samples of this study predate the infection). Cell type and time point are not known.

This clonotype was seen only a few times. The V gene is TRBV7-9, the J gene TRBJ2-1; possible D gene TRBD2, 5 bases. CDR1 is SEHNR, CDR2 FQNEAQ, per germline (reference sequence). V dropped 5 bases and J dropped 5 bases, with 16 bases sitting between them. The CDR3 totals 15 residues. The CDR3 reads CASSPLAELHNEQFF. The CDR3 nucleotides are TGTGCCAGCAGCCCCCTAGCAGAACTCCACAATGAGCAGTTCTTC.

The V call is TRBV12-3 or TRBV12-4, the J call TRBJ1-4; the D is unclear. Deletions cut 2 bases from V and 5 bases from J, with 15 bases between. The CDR3 is made up of 16 amino acids. CDR3 loop: CASSLYLGRENEKLFF. The CDR3, as DNA: TGTGCCAGCAGTTTATATCTTGGCAGAGAGAATGAAAAACTGTTTTTT.

This clonotype was seen a few times. J is TRBJ1-1 and V is TRBV30, with TRBD1 as a possible D gene (5 bases). From germline, CDR1 is GTSNPN and CDR2 SVGIG (reference sequence). V lost 4 bases and J lost 4, with 16 bases in between. The CDR3 runs to 14 residues. The CDR3 DNA is TGTGCCTGGACCACTCAGGGTGCGACCACTGAAGCTTTCTTT. Its protein is CAWTTQGATTEAFF. The complete variable domain, with remaining parts taken from reference TRBV30 and TRBJ1-1, reads SQTIHQWPATLVQPVGSPLSLECTVEGTSNPNLYWYRQAAGRGLQLLFYSVGIGQISSEVPQNLSASRPQDRQFILSSKKLLLSDSGFYLCAWTTQGATTEAFFGQGTRLTVV.

This clonotype has just a few counts. The CDR3 DNA is TGTGCCAGCAGCCCCTGGACAGGCTGGAACACTGAAGCTTTCTTT. Translating gives CASSPWTGWNTEAFF. The chain uses TRBV5-5 and TRBJ1-1, with 7 bases aligning to TRBD1. The junction had 7 bases not matched to a gene; V was cut back by 4 bases and J by 1 base. This CDR3 is 15 amino acids long. Per germline, CDR1 SGHKS and CDR2 YYEKEE (reference sequence).

This clonotype was counted between two and nine times. The chain combines TRBV19 with TRBJ1-1, with D perhaps TRBD1 (5 bases). Germline V gives CDR1 LNHDA, CDR2 SQIVND (reference sequence). The CDR3 spans 15 residues. V was shortened by 6 bases and J by 0 bases, with 14 bases between the two germline ends. In DNA, the CDR3 is TGTGCCAGTAGCGATCTCGGGGCCCTGAACACTGAAGCTTTCTTT. Translation gives CASSDLGALNTEAFF.

This clonotype was found a few times. The rearrangement joins TRBV9 to TRBJ1-1, with a weak D call TRBD1 (5 bases). V was shortened by 0 bases and J by 3 bases, with 15 bases between the two germline ends. Germline V gene data show CDR1 as SGDLS and CDR2 as YYNGEE. CDR3 length equals 16 residues. CDR3 sequence (DNA): TGTGCCAGCAGCGTAGGCAGGGCAACAGGTTACACTGAAGCTTTCTTT. Protein sequence: CASSVGRATGYTEAFF.

This sequence joins TRBV7-3 and TRBJ2-3; 12 nucleotides line up with TRBD2. V lost 5 bases and J lost 4; bases outside the gene matches: 4. The CDR3 sequence is 15 residues long. From germline, CDR1 is SGHTA and CDR2 FQGTGA. The CDR3: CASSASGGDSDTQYF. The CDR3, as DNA: TGTGCCAGCAGCGCTAGCGGGGGGGATTCAGATACGCAGTATTTT.

The V call is TRBV7-2, the J call TRBJ2-1; no clear D gene. Germline CDR1 reads SGHTA; CDR2 reads FQGNSA. V was cut by 1 base and J by 3 bases, with 7 bases left in between. The CDR3 contains 14 residues. This CDR3 is CASSLVGDYNEQFF. The CDR3 DNA follows: TGTGCCAGCAGCTTAGTAGGCGACTACAATGAGCAGTTCTTC.

The genes are TRBV6-2 or TRBV6-3 and TRBJ2-7; D remains unclear. The CDR3 extends over 15 amino acids. Germline values: CDR1 MNHEY, CDR2 SVGEGT. V gave up 4 bases and J gave up 2 bases, with 15 bases separating them. The DNA of the CDR3 is TGTGCCAGCAGTTCTGAAACGGGTGTCCCCTACGAGCAGTACTTC. This encodes CASSSETGVPYEQYF.

The gene calls are TRBV6-1 and TRBJ2-5; D unresolved. The CDR3 is 13 residues long. V shed 3 bases and J shed 4 bases, with 9 bases lying between them. Germline V gives CDR1 MNHNS, CDR2 SASEGT. This CDR3 reads CASSDLDTETQYF. CDR3 nucleotide sequence: TGTGCCAGCAGTGACCTAGATACAGAGACCCAGTACTTC.

The V call is TRBV6-2 or TRBV6-3, the J call TRBJ1-4; unclear D gene. This CDR3 has 16 residues. V was cut by 6 bases and J by 11 bases, with 25 bases left in between. The germline V gene has CDR1 MNHEY and CDR2 SVGEGT. The CDR3 DNA reads TGTGCCAGCAGCAGCATAGAATTGTTGGACCTCGGGAAACTGTTTTTT. Its translation is CASSSIELLDLGKLFF.

A remark on this clonotype: This likely comes from a read error, as the CDR3 has no conserved phenylalanine or tryptophan at its end. The chain carries TRBV27 and TRBJ2-5, with D uncertain. V was pared by 8 bases and J by 4 bases, with 14 bases between. Germline CDR1 and CDR2: MNHEY and SMNVEV (reference sequence). The CDR3 is 13 amino acids. CDR3 in amino acids: CASASLDGETQYL. For the CDR3, the DNA is TGTGCCAGCGCCAGCTTGGATGGAGAGACCCAGTACTTA.

The chain carries TRBV20-1 and TRBJ2-3; 9 nucleotides agree with TRBD2. The V segment lost 6 bases and the J segment 0 bases; nucleotides outside the gene matches: 16. The CDR3 length is 18 residues. CDR1 is DFQATT and CDR2 is SNEGSKA in the germline V gene (reference sequence). CDR3 protein: CSATGGSGRILSTDTQYF. In DNA form, the CDR3 reads TGCAGTGCCACCGGTGGTAGCGGGAGAATTCTTAGCACAGATACGCAGTATTTT.

The CDR3 region has the DNA TGTGCCAGCAGCTTAGGGTCAAGGGGGGGCTACAATGAGCAGTTCTTC. This codes for CASSLGSRGGYNEQFF. The rearrangement links TRBV11-2 to TRBJ2-1; the D gene is possibly TRBD2 (7 bases). V lost 1 base, J lost 3 bases, and 13 bases lay in between. The CDR3 extends over 16 amino acids. The germline V gene encodes CDR1 SGHAT and CDR2 FQNNGV.

There are many counts of this clonotype. The chain links TRBV27 to TRBJ1-1; 8 bases match TRBD1. CDR1 is MNHEY, CDR2 SMNVEV, per germline (reference sequence). The CDR3 sequence is 18 residues long. Trimming at V came to 5 bases and at J to 0 bases, leaving 14 bases not matched to a gene. The CDR3 DNA follows: TGTGCCAGCAGTGCCACAGGGGGTAGTCTAATCATGAACACTGAAGCTTTCTTT. Protein sequence: CASSATGGSLIMNTEAFF.

This clonotype was found many times. The chain links TRBV4-3 to TRBJ1-6; possibly TRBD1 for D (6 bases). CDR3 length: 15 residues. V was clipped by 0 bases and J by 6 bases, with 9 bases between them. The germline CDR1 and CDR2 sequences are LGHNA and YSLEER. The CDR3 DNA is TGCGCCAGCAGCCAAGAGAGGGGGGGTAATTCACCCCTCCACTTT. It yields the protein CASSQERGGNSPLHF.

The chain carries TRBV12-3 or TRBV12-4 and TRBJ2-7, with D possibly being TRBD1 (6 bases). Trimming pared 8 bases from V and 0 bases from J, leaving 11 bases between. CDR3 length: 13 residues. The CDR3 DNA reads TGTGCCAGCTGTGAAGGGGGCTCCTACGAGCAGTACTTC. It encodes CASCEGGSYEQYF.

This clonotype was found a few times. The chain combines TRBV5-1 with TRBJ1-1, with D possibly being TRBD1 (5 bases). CDR3 size: 14 residues. V lost 4 bases, J lost 0 bases, and 10 bases lay in between. The germline CDR1 and CDR2 sequences are SGHRS and YFSETQ. The CDR3 nucleotides read TGCGCCAGCAGCATCGACAGCATGAACACTGAAGCTTTCTTT. It codes for CASSIDSMNTEAFF.

The chain is built from TRBV20-1 and TRBJ2-3; a weak D match, TRBD2 (6 bases). The CDR3 is made up of 16 amino acids. Trimming pared 0 bases from V and 0 bases from J, leaving 13 bases between. Per germline, CDR1 DFQATT and CDR2 SNEGSKA (reference sequence). In DNA, the CDR3 is TGCAGTGCTAGAGATATGCGGGGCCCTAGCACAGATACGCAGTATTTT. Its protein product is CSARDMRGPSTDTQYF.

The V gene is TRBV6-2 or TRBV6-3, the J gene TRBJ2-1; D is perhaps TRBD2 (6 bases). CDR3 length: 15 residues. V lost 0 bases and J 6 bases, leaving 12 bases between the germline ends. CDR1 is MNHEY, CDR2 SVGEGT, per germline. The CDR3 sequence is CASSYSAVSGNEQFF. Here the CDR3 DNA reads TGTGCCAGCAGTTACTCGGCCGTTAGCGGCAATGAGCAGTTCTTC.

At least ten counts were recorded for this clonotype. This sequence joins TRBV9 and TRBJ1-4, with unresolved D. Trimming shortened V by 0 bases and J by 1 base, and 4 bases separated the two germline ends. This CDR3 has 14 amino acids. Germline values: CDR1 SGDLS, CDR2 YYNGEE. Written as DNA, the CDR3 is TGTGCCAGCAGCGTAGACGAAACTAATGAAAAACTGTTTTTT. It specifies CASSVDETNEKLFF.

This clonotype was counted only a few times. The chain joins TRBV4-1 to TRBJ2-1; a possible D gene is TRBD2 (6 bases). Germline values: CDR1 MGHRA, CDR2 YSYEKL. Trimming removed 4 bases from V and 8 bases from J, with 18 bases in between. This CDR3 spans 15 amino acids. The CDR3 loop reads CASSPIGTVGDEQFF. DNA of the CDR3: TGCGCCAGCAGCCCGATCGGGACTGTGGGCGATGAGCAGTTCTTC.

A single count supports this clonotype. The CDR3 region is CASSGVGGYNEQFF. In DNA form, the CDR3 reads TGTGCCAGCAGCGGCGTCGGGGGCTACAATGAGCAGTTCTTC. This chain links TRBV9 with TRBJ2-1; TRBD2 is a possible D gene (6 bases). This CDR3 is 14 amino acids long. V was trimmed by 3 bases and J by 3 bases, leaving 10 bases between them. The germline V gene encodes CDR1 SGDLS and CDR2 YYNGEE. Full variable domain (rest looked up from reference TRBV9 and TRBJ2-1): DSGVTQTPKHLITATGQRVTLRCSPRSGDLSVYWYQQSLDQGLQFLIQYYNGEERAKGNILERFSAQQFPDLHSELNLSSLELGDSALYFCASSGVGGYNEQFFGPGTRLTVL.

The rearrangement uses TRBV6-5 and TRBJ2-7; the D gene is possibly TRBD2 (5 bases). The V end was cut by 7 bases, the J end by 7 bases, with 11 bases between. The CDR3 loop spans 11 amino acids. Germline loops: CDR1 MNHEY, CDR2 SVGAGI. The CDR3 DNA sequence: TGTGCCAGCATCAACTCGGGGGAGCAGTACTTC. Its protein product is CASINSGEQYF.

This chain uses TRBV5-1 with TRBJ1-2, with unresolved D. Trimming removed 1 base from V and 5 bases from J, with 12 bases in between. The CDR3 is 14 residues long. CDR1 and CDR2 from the germline V gene are SGHRS and YFSETQ. The CDR3 nucleotides read TGCGCCAGCAGCTTGCTTAGGGAGGAATATGGCTACACCTTC. It translates to CASSLLREEYGYTF.

This clonotype has only one observation. This chain joins TRBV4-2 and TRBJ2-3; D is perhaps TRBD2 (5 bases). CDR1 LGHNA and CDR2 YNFKEQ come from the germline V gene. V was shortened by 0 bases and J by 0 bases, with 7 bases between the two germline ends. CDR3 length: 15 residues. The CDR3 sequence is CASSQEAASTDTQYF. The CDR3 DNA sequence: TGTGCCAGCAGCCAAGAAGCGGCTAGCACAGATACGCAGTATTTT.

The gene calls are TRBV4-3 and TRBJ1-2, with 8 bases lining up with TRBD1. V gave up 2 bases and J gave up 8 bases; unmatched junction bases: 10. The germline V gene has CDR1 LGHNA and CDR2 YSLEER. This CDR3 has 15 residues. CDR3 sequence: CASSQNRVGQGGYTF. CDR3 sequence (DNA): TGCGCCAGCAGCCAAAACAGAGTCGGACAGGGAGGCTACACCTTC.